This T cell receptor (beta chain) was identified in a study of blood T cell repertoires in COVID-19. Study context: Both acute and convalescent COVID-19 samples were obtained from the United States, Italy and Spain.

Sequenced by immunoSEQ multiplex PCR; TCRdb stores in-frame clones only, minus some. The table shows 150,000 to 180,000 clones, with roughly 88% occurring only once. The V gene end was trimmed by 0 bases and the J gene end by 4 bases; junction bases not matched to a gene: 6. The CDR3 has 16 residues. Germline V CDR1 and CDR2: SGHDT, YYEEEE. The receptor was isolated from a man aged 55-75 years with COVID-19, enrolled during active disease. The sequencing sample was made of peripheral blood. This chain uses TRBV5-6 with TRBJ2-3, with 9 bases identical to TRBD1. The CDR3 region is CASSLGGQGLSDTQYF. DNA of the CDR3: TGTGCCAGCAGCTTGGGCGGACAGGGGCTATCAGATACGCAGTATTTT.